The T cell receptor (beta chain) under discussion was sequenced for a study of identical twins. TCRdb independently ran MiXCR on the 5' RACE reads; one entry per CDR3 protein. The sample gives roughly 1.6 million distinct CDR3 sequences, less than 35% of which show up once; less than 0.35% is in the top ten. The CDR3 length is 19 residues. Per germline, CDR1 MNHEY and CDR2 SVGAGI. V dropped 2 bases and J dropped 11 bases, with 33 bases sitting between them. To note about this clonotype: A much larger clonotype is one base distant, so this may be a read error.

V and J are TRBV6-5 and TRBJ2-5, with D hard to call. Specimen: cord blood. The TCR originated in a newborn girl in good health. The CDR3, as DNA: TGTGCCAGCAGTTACAGGGCTACGGGCCCCCGTTATCCTTACAATGAGCAGTACTTC. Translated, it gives CASSYRATGPRYPYNEQYF.